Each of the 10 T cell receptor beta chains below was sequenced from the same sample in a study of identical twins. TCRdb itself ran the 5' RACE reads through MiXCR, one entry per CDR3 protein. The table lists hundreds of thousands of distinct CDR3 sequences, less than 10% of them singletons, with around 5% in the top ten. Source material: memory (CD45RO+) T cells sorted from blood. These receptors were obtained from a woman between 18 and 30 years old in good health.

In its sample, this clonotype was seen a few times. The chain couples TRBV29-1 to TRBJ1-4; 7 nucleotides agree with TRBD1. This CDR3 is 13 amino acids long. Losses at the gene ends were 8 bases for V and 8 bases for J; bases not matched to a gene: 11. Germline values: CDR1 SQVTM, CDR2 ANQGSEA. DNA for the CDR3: TGCAGCACCACAGGGGCGGGGGGGGAAAAACTGTTTTTT. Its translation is CSTTGAGGEKLFF.

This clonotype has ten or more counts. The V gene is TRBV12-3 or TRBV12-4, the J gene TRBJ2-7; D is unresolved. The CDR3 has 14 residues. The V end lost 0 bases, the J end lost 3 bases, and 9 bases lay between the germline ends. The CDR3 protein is CASSLAGRYYEQYF. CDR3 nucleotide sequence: TGTGCCAGCAGTTTAGCAGGGCGCTACTACGAGCAGTACTTC.

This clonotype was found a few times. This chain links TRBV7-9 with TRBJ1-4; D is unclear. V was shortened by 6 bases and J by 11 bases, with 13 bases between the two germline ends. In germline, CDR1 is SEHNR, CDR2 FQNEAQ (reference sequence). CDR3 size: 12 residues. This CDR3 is CASSPTSIKLFF. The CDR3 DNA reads TGTGCCAGCAGTCCGACTTCCATCAAACTGTTTTTT.

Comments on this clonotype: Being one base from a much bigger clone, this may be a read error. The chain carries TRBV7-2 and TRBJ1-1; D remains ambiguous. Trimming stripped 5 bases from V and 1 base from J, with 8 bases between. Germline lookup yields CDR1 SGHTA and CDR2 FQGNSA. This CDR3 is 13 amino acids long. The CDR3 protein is CASSADGNTEAFF. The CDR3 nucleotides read TGTGCCAGCAGCGCGGACGGGAACACTGAAGCTTTCTTT.

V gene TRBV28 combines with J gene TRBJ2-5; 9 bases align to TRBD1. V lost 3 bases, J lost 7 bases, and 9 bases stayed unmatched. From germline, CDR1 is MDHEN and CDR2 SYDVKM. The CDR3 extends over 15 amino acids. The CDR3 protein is CASSLRTGDRVTQYF. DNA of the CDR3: TGTGCCAGCAGTTTGAGGACAGGGGATCGAGTGACCCAGTACTTC.

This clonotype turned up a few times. The CDR3 here is CASSPTSGIYNEQFF. The CDR3, as DNA: TGTGCCAGCAGCCCGACTAGCGGAATCTACAATGAGCAGTTCTTC. The V call is TRBV3-1, the J call TRBJ2-1, with 9 bases that match TRBD2. CDR1 and CDR2 from the germline V gene are LGHDT and YNNKEL (reference sequence). V was pared by 4 bases and J by 3 bases, with 4 bases of the junction left unmatched. The CDR3 loop spans 15 amino acids.

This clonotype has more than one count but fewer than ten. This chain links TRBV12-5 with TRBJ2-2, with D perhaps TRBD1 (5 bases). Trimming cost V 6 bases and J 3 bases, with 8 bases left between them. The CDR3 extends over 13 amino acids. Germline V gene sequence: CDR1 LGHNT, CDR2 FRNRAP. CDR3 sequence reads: CASGNRYTGELFF. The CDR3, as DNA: TGTGCTAGTGGAAACAGGTACACCGGGGAGCTGTTTTTT.

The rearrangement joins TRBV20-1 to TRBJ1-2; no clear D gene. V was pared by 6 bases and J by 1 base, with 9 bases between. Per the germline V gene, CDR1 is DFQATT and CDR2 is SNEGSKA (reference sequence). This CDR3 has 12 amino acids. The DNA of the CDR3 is TGCAGTGCAGGGATGGGTAACTATGGCTACACCTTC. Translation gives CSAGMGNYGYTF.

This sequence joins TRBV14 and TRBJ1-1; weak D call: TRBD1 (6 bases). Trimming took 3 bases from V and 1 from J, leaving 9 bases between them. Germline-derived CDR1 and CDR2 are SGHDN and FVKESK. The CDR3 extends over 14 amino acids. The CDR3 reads CASSHTGRNTEAFF. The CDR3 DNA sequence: TGTGCCAGCAGCCATACAGGGAGGAACACTGAAGCTTTCTTT.

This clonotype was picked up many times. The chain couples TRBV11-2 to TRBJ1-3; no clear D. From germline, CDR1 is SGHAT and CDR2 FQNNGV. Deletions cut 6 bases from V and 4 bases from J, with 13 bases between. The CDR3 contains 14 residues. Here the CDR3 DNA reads TGTGCCAGCAGTAGGGAGAAGAACGGAAACACCATATATTTT. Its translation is CASSREKNGNTIYF.